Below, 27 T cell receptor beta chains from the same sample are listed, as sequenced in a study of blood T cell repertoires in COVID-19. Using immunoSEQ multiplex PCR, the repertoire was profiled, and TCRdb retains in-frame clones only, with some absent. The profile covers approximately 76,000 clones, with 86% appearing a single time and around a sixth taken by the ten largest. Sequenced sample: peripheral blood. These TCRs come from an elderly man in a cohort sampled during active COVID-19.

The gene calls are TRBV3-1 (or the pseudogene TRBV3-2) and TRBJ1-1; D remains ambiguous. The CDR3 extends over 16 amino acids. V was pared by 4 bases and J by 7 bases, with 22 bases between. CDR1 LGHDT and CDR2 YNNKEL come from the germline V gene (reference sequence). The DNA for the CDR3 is TGTGCCAGCAGCCCTTTGATTTCGCTTATCCCGGTTGAAGCTTTCTTT. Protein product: CASSPLISLIPVEAFF.

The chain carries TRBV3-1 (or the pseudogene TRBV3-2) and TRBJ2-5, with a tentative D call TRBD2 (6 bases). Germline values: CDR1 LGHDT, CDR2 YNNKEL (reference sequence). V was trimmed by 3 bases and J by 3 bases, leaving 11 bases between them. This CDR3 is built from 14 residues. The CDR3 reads CASSHRTNKETQYF. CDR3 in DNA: TGTGCCAGCAGCCACCGGACTAATAAAGAGACCCAGTACTTC.

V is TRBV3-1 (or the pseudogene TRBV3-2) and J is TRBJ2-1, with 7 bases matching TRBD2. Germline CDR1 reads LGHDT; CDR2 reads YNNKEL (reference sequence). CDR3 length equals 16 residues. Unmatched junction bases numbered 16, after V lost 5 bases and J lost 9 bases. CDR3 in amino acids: CASSSRISGEVGEQFF. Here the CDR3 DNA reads TGTGCCAGCAGCTCCCGTATAAGCGGGGAGGTCGGTGAGCAGTTCTTC.

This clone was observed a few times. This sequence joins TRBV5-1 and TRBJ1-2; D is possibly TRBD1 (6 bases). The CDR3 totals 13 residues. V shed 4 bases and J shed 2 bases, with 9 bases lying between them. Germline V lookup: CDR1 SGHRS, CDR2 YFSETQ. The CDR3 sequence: CASSPDRNYGYTF. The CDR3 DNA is TGCGCCAGCAGCCCAGACAGGAACTATGGCTACACCTTC.

The CDR3 DNA sequence: TGTGCCACCGCCCGCCGGGGAGGGCCCGGCCCCTCGAACACTGAAGCTTTCTTT. Translated: CATARRGGPGPSNTEAFF. The chain couples TRBV19 to TRBJ1-1; D remains ambiguous. The CDR3 loop spans 18 amino acids. Germline V gene lookup returns CDR1 LNHDA and CDR2 SQIVND (reference sequence). V dropped 10 bases and J dropped 1 base, with 28 bases sitting between them.

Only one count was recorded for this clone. The CDR3 DNA is TGTGCCAGCAGCCAAGATTTGGAGGGAGCCAAAAACATTCAGTACTTC. Its translation: CASSQDLEGAKNIQYF. V gene TRBV4-2 combines with J gene TRBJ2-4; D is perhaps TRBD2 (6 bases). This CDR3 spans 16 amino acids. Germline loops: CDR1 LGHNA, CDR2 YNFKEQ. Between the trimmed V and J ends, which lost 0 bases and 0 bases, there was a span of 9 bases.

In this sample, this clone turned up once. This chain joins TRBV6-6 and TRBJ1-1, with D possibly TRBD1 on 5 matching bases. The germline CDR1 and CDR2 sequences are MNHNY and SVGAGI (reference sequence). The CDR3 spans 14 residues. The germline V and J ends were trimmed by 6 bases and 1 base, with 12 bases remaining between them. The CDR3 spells CASSRGAGNTEAFF. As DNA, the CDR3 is TGTGCCAGCAGCCGCGGGGCGGGGAACACTGAAGCTTTCTTT.

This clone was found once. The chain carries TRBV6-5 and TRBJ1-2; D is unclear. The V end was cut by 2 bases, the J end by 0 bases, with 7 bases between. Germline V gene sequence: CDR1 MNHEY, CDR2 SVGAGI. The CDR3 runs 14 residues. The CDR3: CASSYRLANYGYTF. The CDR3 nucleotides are TGTGCCAGCAGTTACAGACTAGCTAACTATGGCTACACCTTC.

The CDR3 coding sequence is TGTGCCAGCAGCTTAGGCAGGTCGCACTCTGGGGCCAACGTCCTGACTTTC. Translating gives CASSLGRSHSGANVLTF. The chain is built from TRBV7-9 and TRBJ2-6; D unclear. This CDR3 has 17 amino acids. Trimming cost V 1 base and J 0 bases, with 10 bases left between them. Germline CDR1 and CDR2: SEHNR and FQNEAQ (reference sequence).

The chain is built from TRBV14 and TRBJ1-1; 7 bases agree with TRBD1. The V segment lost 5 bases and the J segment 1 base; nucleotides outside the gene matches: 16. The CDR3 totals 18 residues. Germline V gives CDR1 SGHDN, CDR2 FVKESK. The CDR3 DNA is TGTGCCAGCAGCTATCGACAGGGAACGCTAATGCAGAACACTGAAGCTTTCTTT. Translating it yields CASSYRQGTLMQNTEAFF. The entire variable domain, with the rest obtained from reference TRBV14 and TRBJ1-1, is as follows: EAGVTQFPSHSVIEKGQTVTLRCDPISGHDNLYWYRRVMGKEIKFLLHFVKESKQDESGMPNNRFLAERTGGTYSTLKVQPAELEDSGVYFCASSYRQGTLMQNTEAFFGQGTRLTVV.

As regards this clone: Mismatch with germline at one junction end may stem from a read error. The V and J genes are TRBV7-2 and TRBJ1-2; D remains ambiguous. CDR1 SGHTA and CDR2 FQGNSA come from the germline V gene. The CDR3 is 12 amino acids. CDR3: CASSLAEGTAAF. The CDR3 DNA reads TGTGCCAGCAGCTTAGCGGAGGGCACAGCGGCCTTC.

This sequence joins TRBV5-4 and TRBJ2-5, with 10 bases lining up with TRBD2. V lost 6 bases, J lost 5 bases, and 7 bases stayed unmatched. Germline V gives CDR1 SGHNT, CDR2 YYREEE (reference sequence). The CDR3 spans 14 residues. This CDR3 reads CASKSGLALETQYF. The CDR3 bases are TGTGCCAGCAAATCGGGACTAGCGCTGGAGACCCAGTACTTC.

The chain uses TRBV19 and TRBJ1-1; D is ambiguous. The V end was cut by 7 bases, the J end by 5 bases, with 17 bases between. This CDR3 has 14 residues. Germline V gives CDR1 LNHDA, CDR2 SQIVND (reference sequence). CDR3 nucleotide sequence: TGTGCCAGTACTTTACGACAACAAAGAACTGAAGCTTTCTTT. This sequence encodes CASTLRQQRTEAFF. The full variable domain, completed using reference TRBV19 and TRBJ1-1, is DGGITQSPKYLFRKEGQNVTLSCEQNLNHDAMYWYRQDPGQGLRLIYYSQIVNDFQKGDIAEGYSVSREKKESFPLTVTSAQKNPTAFYLCASTLRQQRTEAFFGQGTRLTVV.

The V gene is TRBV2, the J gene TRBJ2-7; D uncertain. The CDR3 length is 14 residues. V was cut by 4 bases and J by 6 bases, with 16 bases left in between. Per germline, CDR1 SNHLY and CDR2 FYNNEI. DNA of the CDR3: TGTGCCAGCAGTGTGAGGCAGTCGACGTCCGAGCAGTACGTC. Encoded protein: CASSVRQSTSEQYV.

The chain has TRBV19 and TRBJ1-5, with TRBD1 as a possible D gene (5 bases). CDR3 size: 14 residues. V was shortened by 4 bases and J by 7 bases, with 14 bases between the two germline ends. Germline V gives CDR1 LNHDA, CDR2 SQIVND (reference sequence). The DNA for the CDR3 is TGTGCCAGTAGTACGGCGGGGCGAGGCCAGCCCCAGCATTTT. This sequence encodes CASSTAGRGQPQHF. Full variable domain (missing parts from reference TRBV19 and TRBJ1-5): DGGITQSPKYLFRKEGQNVTLSCEQNLNHDAMYWYRQDPGQGLRLIYYSQIVNDFQKGDIAEGYSVSREKKESFPLTVTSAQKNPTAFYLCASSTAGRGQPQHFGDGTRLSIL.

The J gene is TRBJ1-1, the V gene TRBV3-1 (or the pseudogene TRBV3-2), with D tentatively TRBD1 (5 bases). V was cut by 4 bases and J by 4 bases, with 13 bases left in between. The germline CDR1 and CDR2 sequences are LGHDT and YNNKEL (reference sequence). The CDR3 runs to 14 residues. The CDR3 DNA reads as TGTGCCAGCAGCCCCCGCGGGGGAGGCACTGAAGCTTTCTTT. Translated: CASSPRGGGTEAFF.

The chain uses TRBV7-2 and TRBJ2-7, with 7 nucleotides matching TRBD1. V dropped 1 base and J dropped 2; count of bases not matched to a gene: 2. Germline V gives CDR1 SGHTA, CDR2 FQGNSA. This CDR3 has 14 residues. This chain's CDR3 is CASSLEGATYEQYF. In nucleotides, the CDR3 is TGTGCCAGCAGCTTAGAGGGGGCTACCTACGAGCAGTACTTC.

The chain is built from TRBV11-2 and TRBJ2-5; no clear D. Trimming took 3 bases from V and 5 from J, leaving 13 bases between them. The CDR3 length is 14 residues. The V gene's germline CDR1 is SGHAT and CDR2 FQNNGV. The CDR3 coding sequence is TGTGCCAGCAGCTTCTCCGTCGGAGTGGAGACCCAGTACTTC. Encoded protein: CASSFSVGVETQYF.

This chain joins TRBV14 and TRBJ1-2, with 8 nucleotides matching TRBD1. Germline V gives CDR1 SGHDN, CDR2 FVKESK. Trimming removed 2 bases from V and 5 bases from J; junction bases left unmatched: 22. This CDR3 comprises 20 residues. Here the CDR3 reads CASSQRPYTGGSLVRYGYTF. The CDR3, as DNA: TGTGCCAGCAGCCAACGCCCCTATACAGGGGGATCCTTAGTCCGTTATGGCTACACCTTC.

The CDR3 is CASSIDWGDSQETQYF. Written as DNA, the CDR3 is TGTGCCAGTAGTATAGATTGGGGGGACAGCCAAGAGACCCAGTACTTC. The chain recombines TRBV19 with TRBJ2-5; possibly TRBD1 for D (7 bases). This CDR3 comprises 16 residues. CDR1 is LNHDA, CDR2 SQIVND, per germline (reference sequence). V shed 0 bases and J shed 1 base, with 12 bases lying between them.

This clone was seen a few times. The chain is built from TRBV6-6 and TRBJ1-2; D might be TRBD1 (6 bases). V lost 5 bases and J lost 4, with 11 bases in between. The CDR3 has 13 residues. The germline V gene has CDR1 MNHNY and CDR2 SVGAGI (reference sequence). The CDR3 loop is CASSGGQFYGYTF. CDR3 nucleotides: TGTGCCAGCAGTGGAGGACAGTTCTATGGCTACACCTTC.

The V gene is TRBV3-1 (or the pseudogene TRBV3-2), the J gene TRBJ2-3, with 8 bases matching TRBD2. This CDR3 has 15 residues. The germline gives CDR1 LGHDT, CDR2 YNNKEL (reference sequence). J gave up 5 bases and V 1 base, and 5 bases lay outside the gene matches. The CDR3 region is CASSQVTGGVDTQYF. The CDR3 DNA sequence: TGTGCCAGCAGCCAAGTCACGGGGGGGGTAGATACGCAGTATTTT.

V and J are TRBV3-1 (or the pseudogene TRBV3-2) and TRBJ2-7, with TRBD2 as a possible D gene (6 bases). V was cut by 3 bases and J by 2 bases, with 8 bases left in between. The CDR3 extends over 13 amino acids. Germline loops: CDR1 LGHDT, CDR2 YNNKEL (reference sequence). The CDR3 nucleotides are TGTGCCAGCAGCCAGTGGGGGGCCTACGAGCAGTACTTC. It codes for CASSQWGAYEQYF.

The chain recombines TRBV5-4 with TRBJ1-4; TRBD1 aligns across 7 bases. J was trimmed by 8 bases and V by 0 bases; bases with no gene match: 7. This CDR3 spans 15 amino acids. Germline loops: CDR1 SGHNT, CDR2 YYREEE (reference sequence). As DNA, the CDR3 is TGTGCCAGCAGCTTGGGACAGGGTGTAGGAGAAAAACTGTTTTTT. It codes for CASSLGQGVGEKLFF.

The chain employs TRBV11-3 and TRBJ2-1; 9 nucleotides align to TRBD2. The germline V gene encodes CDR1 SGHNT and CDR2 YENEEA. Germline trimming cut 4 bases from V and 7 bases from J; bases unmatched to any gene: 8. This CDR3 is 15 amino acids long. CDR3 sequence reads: CASSSAGGRANEQFF. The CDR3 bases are TGTGCCAGCAGCTCCGCGGGGGGGCGGGCTAATGAGCAGTTCTTC.

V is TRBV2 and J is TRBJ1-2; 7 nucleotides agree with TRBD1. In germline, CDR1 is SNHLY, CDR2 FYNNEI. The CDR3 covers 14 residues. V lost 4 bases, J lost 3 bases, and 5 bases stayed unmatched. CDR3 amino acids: CASSVRQGYYGYTF. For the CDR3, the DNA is TGTGCCAGCAGTGTACGACAGGGTTACTATGGCTACACCTTC. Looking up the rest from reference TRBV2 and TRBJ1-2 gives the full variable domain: EPEVTQTPSHQVTQMGQEVILRCVPISNHLYFYWYRQILGQKVEFLVSFYNNEISEKSEIFDDQFSVERPDGSNFTLKIRSTKLEDSAMYFCASSVRQGYYGYTFGSGTRLTVV.

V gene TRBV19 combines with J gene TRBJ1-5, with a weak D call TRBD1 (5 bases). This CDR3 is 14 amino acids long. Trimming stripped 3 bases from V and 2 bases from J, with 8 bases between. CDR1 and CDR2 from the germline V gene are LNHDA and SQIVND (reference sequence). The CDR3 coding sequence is TGTGCCAGTAGTATTCGCAGGGGCAATCAGCCCCAGCATTTT. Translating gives CASSIRRGNQPQHF.